The 22 T cell receptor beta chains in this list originate from one sample, sequenced in a study of T cell responses to AZD1222 COVID-19 vaccine. The assay was immunoSEQ multiplex PCR, and TCRdb's table has in-frame clones only and misses some. The sample includes some 130,000 clones, over 90% seen only once; the top ten take approximately 5%. The material sequenced was peripheral blood, taken on day 0 of AZD1222 vaccination. The receptor source for this set is an adult in good health.

The gene calls are TRBV3-1 (or the pseudogene TRBV3-2) and TRBJ2-7; D could derive from TRBD1 or TRBD2 (5 bases each). The germline gives CDR1 LGHDT, CDR2 YNNKEL (reference sequence). The CDR3 is 15 residues long. The ends were cut back, 1 base at V and 3 bases at J, with 13 bases in the middle. CDR3 loop: CASSQVPGPGYEQYF. CDR3 DNA: TGTGCCAGCAGCCAAGTGCCGGGACCCGGCTACGAGCAGTACTTC.

V is TRBV27 and J is TRBJ2-7, with 9 nucleotides matching TRBD2. Germline-derived CDR1 and CDR2 are MNHEY and SMNVEV (reference sequence). Trimming cost V 4 bases and J 0 bases; bases outside gene matches: 7. This CDR3 is 16 amino acids long. CDR3: CASSYSSGESSYEQYF. CDR3 DNA: TGTGCCAGCAGTTACTCTAGCGGGGAGAGCTCCTACGAGCAGTACTTC.

The chain joins TRBV5-4 to TRBJ1-6; no definite D call. V was clipped by 0 bases and J by 0 bases, with 4 bases between them. CDR3 length: 15 residues. Germline V gene lookup returns CDR1 SGHNT and CDR2 YYREEE (reference sequence). The CDR3 reads CASSLGSSYNSPLHF. The CDR3 nucleotides read TGTGCCAGCAGCTTGGGGAGCTCCTATAATTCACCCCTCCACTTT.

The chain uses TRBV24-1 and TRBJ1-5; D ambiguous. The germline V gene has CDR1 KGHDR and CDR2 SFDVKD. This CDR3 spans 15 amino acids. Trimming removed 3 bases from V and 2 bases from J, with 10 bases in between. The CDR3 sequence is CATSDLHDGNQPQHF. The CDR3 DNA reads as TGTGCCACCAGTGATCTTCACGATGGCAATCAGCCCCAGCATTTT.

This clone was seen a few times. V and J are TRBV2 and TRBJ2-2, with 7 bases identical to TRBD2. Germline V CDR1 and CDR2: SNHLY, FYNNEI. The CDR3 has 14 amino acids. V lost 5 bases to trimming and J lost 3 bases; unmatched junction nucleotides: 3. The CDR3 sequence: CASSRLADTGELFF. In DNA form, the CDR3 reads TGTGCCAGCAGTCGACTAGCAGACACCGGGGAGCTGTTTTTT.

The chain recombines TRBV28 with TRBJ1-3; D might be TRBD1 (5 bases). The CDR3 consists of 15 residues. V was clipped by 2 bases and J by 0 bases, with 8 bases between them. Germline V gene lookup returns CDR1 MDHEN and CDR2 SYDVKM. The CDR3 protein is CASSLRGHSGNTIYF. CDR3 coding DNA: TGTGCCAGCAGTTTAAGGGGTCACTCTGGAAACACCATATATTTT.

This clone was observed a single time. The chain is built from TRBV25-1 and TRBJ1-2; a weak D match, TRBD1 (5 bases). V lost 1 base and J 6 bases, leaving 6 bases between the germline ends. The CDR3 covers 12 residues. CDR1 is MGHDK and CDR2 is SYGVNS in the germline V gene. In nucleotides, the CDR3 is TGTGCCAGCAGTGAATCGGGGGATGGCTACACCTTC. Residues: CASSESGDGYTF.

This clone occurred once. The chain carries TRBV12-3 or TRBV12-4 and TRBJ1-1; possible D gene TRBD1, 5 bases. V lost 2 bases and J 6 bases, leaving 10 bases between the germline ends. The CDR3 runs to 13 residues. CDR3 residues: CASSLQGTPEAFF. In DNA, the CDR3 is TGTGCCAGCAGTTTACAGGGAACCCCTGAAGCTTTCTTT.

The rearrangement links TRBV27 to TRBJ1-5, with 11 bases fitting TRBD1. CDR1 is MNHEY, CDR2 SMNVEV, per germline (reference sequence). The V gene end was trimmed by 5 bases and the J gene end by 5 bases; junction bases not matched to a gene: 5. The CDR3 is made up of 15 amino acids. Here the CDR3 reads CASSARTGGDQPQHF. CDR3 coding DNA: TGTGCCAGCAGTGCCCGGACAGGGGGCGATCAGCCCCAGCATTTT.

The chain couples TRBV6-6 to TRBJ2-7; perhaps TRBD1 as D (6 bases). CDR3 length: 13 residues. Trimming left V 9 bases short and J 2 bases short, with 14 bases between. Germline loops: CDR1 MNHNY, CDR2 SVGAGI (reference sequence). As DNA, the CDR3 is TGTGCCAGTAAGACAGGCTTAACCTACGAGCAGTACTTC. Residues: CASKTGLTYEQYF.

This chain connects TRBV5-1 to TRBJ2-3; D is undetermined. Trimming took off 0 bases at V and 6 bases at J, with 11 bases between the two ends. Germline V gene data show CDR1 as SGHRS and CDR2 as YFSETQ. CDR3 size: 14 residues. CDR3 in amino acids: CASSLGQRRDTQYF. The CDR3 DNA is TGCGCCAGCAGCTTGGGGCAGAGGCGTGATACGCAGTATTTT. The whole variable domain, remainder taken from reference TRBV5-1 and TRBJ2-3, is KAGVTQTPRYLIKTRGQQVTLSCSPISGHRSVSWYQQTPGQGLQFLFEYFSETQRNKGNFPGRFSGRQFSNSRSEMNVSTLELGDSALYLCASSLGQRRDTQYFGPGTRLTVL.

This chain joins TRBV5-6 and TRBJ2-5; D ambiguous. The CDR3 has 12 amino acids. With 0 bases removed from V and 4 bases from J, the gap between germline ends came to 4 bases. Germline V lookup: CDR1 SGHDT, CDR2 YYEEEE. This chain's CDR3 is CASSLAPETQYF. The CDR3 DNA sequence: TGTGCCAGCAGCTTGGCCCCAGAGACCCAGTACTTC.

A single count supports this clone. The V and J genes are TRBV4-1 and TRBJ2-1; D possibly corresponds to TRBD2 (7 bases). Trimming pared 3 bases from V and 2 bases from J, leaving 17 bases between. This CDR3 is 17 amino acids long. Germline V gene lookup returns CDR1 MGHRA and CDR2 YSYEKL. As DNA, the CDR3 is TGCGCCAGCAGCCATGCCGGGGGGCGGGGGACCTACAATGAGCAGTTCTTC. This encodes CASSHAGGRGTYNEQFF.

This chain uses TRBV6-1 with TRBJ2-1; 7 positions match TRBD2. The CDR3 contains 16 residues. The germline V gene encodes CDR1 MNHNS and CDR2 SASEGT. The V and J ends lost 3 bases and 8 bases, in that order; junction bases with no gene match: 13. The chain's CDR3 is CASSDITSVRVDEQFF. The DNA of the CDR3 is TGTGCCAGCAGTGACATCACTAGCGTGAGGGTCGATGAGCAGTTCTTC.

The V and J genes are TRBV11-2 and TRBJ1-2; 10 nucleotides match TRBD1. The CDR3 totals 13 residues. Trimming at V came to 4 bases and at J to 6 bases, leaving 2 bases not matched to a gene. Germline lookup yields CDR1 SGHAT and CDR2 FQNNGV. CDR3 sequence: CASSSGQGNGYTF. The CDR3, as DNA: TGTGCCAGCAGCTCGGGACAGGGGAATGGCTACACCTTC.

The V and J genes are TRBV18 and TRBJ1-2; 8 bases match TRBD1. V trimming: 0 bases; J trimming: 8 bases; junction bases outside the gene matches: 8. Germline V gives CDR1 KGHSH, CDR2 LQKENI. The CDR3 length is 15 residues. The chain's CDR3 is CASSPPQGAVYGYTF. CDR3 nucleotide sequence: TGTGCCAGCTCACCACCCCAGGGGGCGGTCTACGGCTACACCTTC.

This clone has only a few counts. V usage is TRBV28 and J usage is TRBJ1-5, with D unclear. The CDR3 is 14 residues long. Trimming took 11 bases from V and 2 from J, leaving 16 bases between them. Germline loops: CDR1 MDHEN, CDR2 SYDVKM. The CDR3 bases are TGTGCCCTCGCCCGGGTTCAGGGCAATCAGCCCCAGCATTTT. This sequence encodes CALARVQGNQPQHF.

This clone was observed a single time. The chain is built from TRBV27 and TRBJ2-5; possibly TRBD2 for D (6 bases). Trimming shortened V by 0 bases and J by 4 bases, and 9 bases separated the two germline ends. CDR3 length equals 14 residues. Germline V CDR1 and CDR2: MNHEY, SMNVEV (reference sequence). Here the CDR3 DNA reads TGTGCCAGCAGTTTATCGGGGGGTTTAGAGACCCAGTACTTC. It specifies CASSLSGGLETQYF.

The chain has TRBV28 and TRBJ1-6; the match to TRBD1 covers 9 bases. Germline V CDR1 and CDR2: MDHEN, SYDVKM. The CDR3 consists of 16 residues. The trim removed 2 bases at V and 10 bases at J, leaving 9 bases unmatched. The CDR3 loop is CASSLGGTGRHSPLHF. Written as DNA, the CDR3 is TGTGCCAGCAGTTTAGGGGGGACAGGGCGCCACTCACCCCTCCACTTT. The full variable domain, rest sourced from reference TRBV28 and TRBJ1-6, is DVKVTQSSRYLVKRTGEKVFLECVQDMDHENMFWYRQDPGLGLRLIYFSYDVKMKEKGDIPEGYSVSREKKERFSLILESASTNQTSMYLCASSLGGTGRHSPLHFGNGTRLTVT.

The V and J genes are TRBV10-2 and TRBJ2-2; D call uncertain. Germline values: CDR1 WSHSY, CDR2 SAAADI. The germline V and J ends were trimmed by 2 bases and 5 bases, with 3 bases remaining between them. The CDR3 is made up of 12 amino acids. The CDR3 DNA sequence: TGCGCCAGCAGTGAGAGTACCGGGGAGCTGTTTTTT. It specifies CASSESTGELFF.

The rearrangement joins TRBV10-2 to TRBJ2-3; maybe TRBD2 (5 bases). The ends were cut back, 7 bases at V and 4 bases at J, with 18 bases in the middle. The CDR3 totals 15 residues. Germline V gene data show CDR1 as WSHSY and CDR2 as SAAADI. In DNA form, the CDR3 reads TGCGCCAGCATGGACTTGGCTAGATGGGCAGATACGCAGTATTTT. Its protein product is CASMDLARWADTQYF.

V is TRBV3-1 (or the pseudogene TRBV3-2) and J is TRBJ1-2; tentative D call: TRBD1 (5 bases). Germline V lookup: CDR1 LGHDT, CDR2 YNNKEL (reference sequence). CDR3 length equals 15 residues. Between the trimmed V and J ends, which lost 1 base and 8 bases, there was a span of 17 bases. The CDR3 reads CASSQGGSGMDGYTF. In DNA form, the CDR3 reads TGTGCCAGCAGCCAAGGGGGGTCAGGGATGGACGGCTACACCTTC.